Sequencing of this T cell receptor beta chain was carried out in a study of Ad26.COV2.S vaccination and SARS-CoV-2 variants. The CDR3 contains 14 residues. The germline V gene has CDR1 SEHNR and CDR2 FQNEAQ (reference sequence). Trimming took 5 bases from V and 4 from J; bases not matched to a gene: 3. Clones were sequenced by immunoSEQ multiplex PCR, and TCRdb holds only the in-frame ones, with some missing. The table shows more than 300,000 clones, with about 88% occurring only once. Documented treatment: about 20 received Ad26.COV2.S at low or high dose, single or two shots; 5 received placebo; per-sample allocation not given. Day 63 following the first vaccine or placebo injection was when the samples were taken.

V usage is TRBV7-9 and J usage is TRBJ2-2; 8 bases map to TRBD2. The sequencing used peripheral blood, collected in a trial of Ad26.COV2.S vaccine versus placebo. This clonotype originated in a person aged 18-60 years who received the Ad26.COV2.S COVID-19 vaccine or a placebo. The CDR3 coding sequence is TGTGCCAGCAGCCGGGCGGGGGGCACCGGGGAGCTGTTTTTT. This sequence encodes CASSRAGGTGELFF.